This passage covers 12 T cell receptor beta chains from one sample sequenced in a study of blood T cell repertoires in COVID-19. Produced via immunoSEQ multiplex PCR; TCRdb's table is partial and in-frame only. The table includes around 200,000 clones, around 90% detected once. The source material was peripheral blood. The receptor set was obtained from a woman younger than 35 who had recovered from COVID-19.

The chain couples TRBV30 to TRBJ1-1; 8 nucleotides align to TRBD1. Trimming took 5 bases from V and 1 from J; bases not matched to a gene: 3. Germline CDR1 is GTSNPN and CDR2 is SVGIG (reference sequence). This CDR3 is 13 amino acids long. Here the CDR3 reads CAWGQGRNTEAFF. CDR3 nucleotides: TGTGCCTGGGGACAGGGAAGGAACACTGAAGCTTTCTTT. Full variable domain (rest looked up from reference TRBV30 and TRBJ1-1): SQTIHQWPATLVQPVGSPLSLECTVEGTSNPNLYWYRQAAGRGLQLLFYSVGIGQISSEVPQNLSASRPQDRQFILSSKKLLLSDSGFYLCAWGQGRNTEAFFGQGTRLTVV.

The chain uses TRBV7-2 and TRBJ2-2; 10 positions agree with TRBD2. The CDR3 covers 15 residues. Trimming at V came to 5 bases and at J to 9 bases, leaving 9 bases not matched to a gene. CDR1 and CDR2 from the germline V gene are SGHTA and FQGNSA. The CDR3 sequence is CASSLHLAGDRELFF. CDR3 bases: TGTGCCAGCAGCCTCCATCTAGCGGGAGACCGGGAGCTGTTTTTT.

The rearrangement joins TRBV2 to TRBJ1-5; 7 nucleotides align to TRBD1. Germline values: CDR1 SNHLY, CDR2 FYNNEI. V gave up 6 bases and J gave up 4 bases; unmatched junction bases: 9. The CDR3 is made up of 15 amino acids. The DNA for the CDR3 is TGTGCCAGCAGCATGGGACAGCTTACTAATCAGCCCCAGCATTTT. It translates to CASSMGQLTNQPQHF.

This clone has just one count. The chain uses TRBV27 and TRBJ1-1, with 10 nucleotides matching TRBD1. Trimming cost V 2 bases and J 6 bases; bases outside gene matches: 0. The length of the CDR3 is 13 residues. Germline loops: CDR1 MNHEY, CDR2 SMNVEV (reference sequence). The CDR3 DNA reads TGTGCCAGCAGTTTAGGACAGGGGGCTGAAGCTTTCTTT. This translates into CASSLGQGAEAFF.

The chain couples TRBV4-3 to TRBJ1-2, with D possibly matching TRBD1 (5 bases). CDR1 and CDR2 from the germline V gene are LGHNA and YSLEER. V shed 0 bases and J shed 8 bases, with 16 bases lying between them. This CDR3 is 15 amino acids long. Here the CDR3 reads CASSQDQVRVKGYTF. CDR3 DNA sequence: TGCGCCAGCAGCCAAGATCAAGTCAGGGTAAAGGGCTACACCTTC.

The V gene is TRBV15, the J gene TRBJ2-7, with 7 bases lining up with TRBD2. V was pared by 2 bases and J by 3 bases, with 4 bases of the junction left unmatched. In germline, CDR1 is LNHNV, CDR2 YYDKDF (reference sequence). The CDR3 has 14 amino acids. The CDR3 sequence: CATSRLGEGYEQYF. In DNA form, the CDR3 reads TGTGCCACCAGCAGACTCGGGGAGGGCTACGAGCAGTACTTC.

Remarks on this clone: At one boundary the junction diverges from the germline segment, which might be a read error. The CDR3 sequence is CAISAPDHGGEQYF. Written as DNA, the CDR3 is TGTGCCATAAGTGCACCGGACCACGGGGGCGAGCAGTACTTC. The genes are TRBV10-3 and TRBJ2-7; weak D call: TRBD2 (6 bases). Looked up from germline, CDR1 is ENHRY and CDR2 is SYGVKD. The CDR3 is 14 amino acids.

The count of this clone is one. V and J are TRBV6-6 and TRBJ2-1, with 15 positions matching TRBD2. This CDR3 region has 15 residues. Per germline, CDR1 MNHNY and CDR2 SVGAGI (reference sequence). Trimming removed 7 bases from V and 6 bases from J; junction bases left unmatched: 4. The CDR3: CASTKGLAGGNEQFF. The CDR3 region has the DNA TGTGCCAGCACTAAGGGACTAGCGGGAGGCAATGAGCAGTTCTTC.

A word on this clone: Other DNA sequences of this sample code for an identical CDR3. This sequence joins TRBV6-5 and TRBJ1-1, with 8 bases that match TRBD1. The CDR3 spans 15 residues. Germline CDR1 reads MNHEY; CDR2 reads SVGAGI. Losses at the gene ends were 0 bases for V and 4 bases for J; bases not matched to a gene: 4. Here the CDR3 reads CASSYSSGGGTEAFF. CDR3 nucleotides: TGTGCCAGCAGTTACTCCTCAGGGGGCGGCACTGAAGCTTTCTTT.

This sequence joins TRBV30 and TRBJ1-2, with a weak D call TRBD1 (5 bases). The CDR3 contains 13 residues. CDR1 and CDR2 from the germline V gene are GTSNPN and SVGIG (reference sequence). Between the trimmed V and J ends, which lost 3 bases and 3 bases, there was a span of 11 bases. The CDR3 sequence: CAWSLGTDYGYTF. The DNA for the CDR3 is TGTGCCTGGAGCCTGGGGACTGACTATGGCTACACCTTC.

This chain uses TRBV5-1 with TRBJ2-2, with 9 positions matching TRBD1. This CDR3 spans 16 amino acids. V trimming: 4 bases; J trimming: 0 bases; junction bases outside the gene matches: 4. Per germline, CDR1 SGHRS and CDR2 YFSETQ. As DNA, the CDR3 is TGCGCCAGCAGCCAGGGGGACAGGGCGAACACCGGGGAGCTGTTTTTT. Its translation: CASSQGDRANTGELFF.

The CDR3 region has the DNA TGTGCCAGCAGCCCGACGGGAGGGCCCTACAATGAGCAGTTCTTC. It is translated as CASSPTGGPYNEQFF. The chain couples TRBV7-3 to TRBJ2-1; 8 nucleotides line up with TRBD2. The germline V gene has CDR1 SGHTA and CDR2 FQGTGA. Unmatched junction bases numbered 5, after V lost 5 bases and J lost 2 bases. The CDR3 contains 15 residues. The whole variable domain, remainder taken from reference TRBV7-3 and TRBJ2-1, is GAGVSQTPSNKVTEKGKYVELRCDPISGHTALYWYRQSLGQGPEFLIYFQGTGAADDSGLPNDRFFAVRPEGSVSTLKIQRTERGDSAVYLCASSPTGGPYNEQFFGPGTRLTVL.